This TCR beta chain was sequenced during a study of blood T cell repertoires in COVID-19. As for the study in general: T cells, B-cell-depleted T cells, or PBMCs provided the cDNA or gDNA that served as material.

Trimming took 6 bases from V and 4 from J; bases not matched to a gene: 8. The germline CDR1 and CDR2 sequences are SEHNR and FQNEAQ (reference sequence). The CDR3 covers 15 residues. This clone came up a few times. Authors' data handling: Estimation of nucleated cell counts relied on the amplification of reference gene primers. TCRdb keeps only in-frame clones here, not all; method: immunoSEQ multiplex PCR. V and J calls and clone size follow that table, whereas D and trimming were derived from the DNA. This sample carries about 180,000 clones, approximately 85% of them seen once, and the ten largest clones take more than 2.5%.

The clonotype originates from a man in his 60s with acute or convalescent COVID-19. The chain joins TRBV7-9 to TRBJ2-2; 7 nucleotides agree with TRBD1. The specimen was peripheral blood. The CDR3 reads CASSPPGQITGELFF. CDR3 nucleotides: TGTGCCAGCAGTCCTCCGGGACAGATCACCGGGGAGCTGTTTTTT.